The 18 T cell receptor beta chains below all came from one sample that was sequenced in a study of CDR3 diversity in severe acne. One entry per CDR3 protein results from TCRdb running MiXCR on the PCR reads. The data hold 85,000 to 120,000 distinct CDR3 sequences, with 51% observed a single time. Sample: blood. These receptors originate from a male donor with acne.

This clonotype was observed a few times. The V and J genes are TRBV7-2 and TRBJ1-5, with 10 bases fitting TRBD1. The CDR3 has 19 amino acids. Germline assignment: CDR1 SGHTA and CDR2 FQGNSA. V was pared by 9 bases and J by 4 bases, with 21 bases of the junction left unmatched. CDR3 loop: CASSPKEGDRGRRNQPQHF. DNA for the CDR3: TGTGCCAGTAGCCCGAAAGAGGGAGACAGGGGGCGCCGGAATCAGCCCCAGCATTTT. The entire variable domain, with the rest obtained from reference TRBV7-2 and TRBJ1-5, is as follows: GAGVSQSPSNKVTEKGKDVELRCDPISGHTALYWYRQSLGQGLEFLIYFQGNSAPDKSGLPSDRFSAERTGGSVSTLTIQRTQQEDSAVYLCASSPKEGDRGRRNQPQHFGDGTRLSIL.

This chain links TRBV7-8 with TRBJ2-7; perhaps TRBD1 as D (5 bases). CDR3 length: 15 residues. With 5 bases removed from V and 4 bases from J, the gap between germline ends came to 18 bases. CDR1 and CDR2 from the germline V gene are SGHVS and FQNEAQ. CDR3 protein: CASSLQGADQYEQYF. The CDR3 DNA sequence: TGTGCCAGCAGCCTTCAGGGCGCGGACCAATACGAGCAGTACTTC.

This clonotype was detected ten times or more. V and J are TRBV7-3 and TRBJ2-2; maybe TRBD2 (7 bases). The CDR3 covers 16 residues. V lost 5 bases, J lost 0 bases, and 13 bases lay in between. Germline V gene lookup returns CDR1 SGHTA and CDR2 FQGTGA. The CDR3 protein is CASSLKGGANTGELFF. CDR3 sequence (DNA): TGTGCCAGCAGCCTCAAGGGGGGGGCGAACACCGGGGAGCTGTTTTTT.

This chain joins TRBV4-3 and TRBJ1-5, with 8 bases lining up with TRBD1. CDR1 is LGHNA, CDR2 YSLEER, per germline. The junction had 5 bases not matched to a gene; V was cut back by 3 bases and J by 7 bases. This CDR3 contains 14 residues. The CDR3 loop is CASSHGQGLQPQHF. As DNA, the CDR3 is TGCGCCAGCAGCCACGGACAGGGTCTGCAGCCCCAGCATTTT.

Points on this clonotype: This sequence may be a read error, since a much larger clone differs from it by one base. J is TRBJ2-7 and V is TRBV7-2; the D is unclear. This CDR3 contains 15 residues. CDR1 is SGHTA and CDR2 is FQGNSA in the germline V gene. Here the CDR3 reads CASSPSLETAYEQYF. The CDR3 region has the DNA TGCGCCAGCAGCCCCTCCTTAGAAACGGCCTACGAGCAGTACTTC.

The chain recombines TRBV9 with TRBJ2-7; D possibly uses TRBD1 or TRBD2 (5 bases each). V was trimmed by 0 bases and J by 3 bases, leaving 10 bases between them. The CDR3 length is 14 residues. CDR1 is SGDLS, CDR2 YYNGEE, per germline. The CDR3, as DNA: TGTGCCAGCAGCGTAGGTCAGAGGGGCTACGAGCAGTACTTC. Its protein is CASSVGQRGYEQYF.

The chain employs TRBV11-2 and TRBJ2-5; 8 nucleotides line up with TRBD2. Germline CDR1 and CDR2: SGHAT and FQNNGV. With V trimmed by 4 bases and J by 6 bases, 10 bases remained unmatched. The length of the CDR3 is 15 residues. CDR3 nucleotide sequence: TGTGCCAGCAGCTCAGTACGGGAGGGCGGGCAGACCCAGTACTTC. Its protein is CASSSVREGGQTQYF.

CDR3 bases: TGTGCCAGCAGCTTAGGGAACCTATTTAAAGAGACCCAGTACTTC. This encodes CASSLGNLFKETQYF. The chain combines TRBV7-3 with TRBJ2-5, with no clear D. The CDR3 totals 15 residues. Germline CDR1 SGHTA, CDR2 FQGTGA. Trimming took off 2 bases at V and 3 bases at J, with 13 bases between the two ends.

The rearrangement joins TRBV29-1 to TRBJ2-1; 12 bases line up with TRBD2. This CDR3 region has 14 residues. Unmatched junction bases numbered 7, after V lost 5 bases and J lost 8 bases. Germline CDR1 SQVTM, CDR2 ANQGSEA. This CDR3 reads CSVSSGRALDEQFF. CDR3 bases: TGCAGCGTTTCTAGCGGGAGGGCCTTGGATGAGCAGTTCTTC.

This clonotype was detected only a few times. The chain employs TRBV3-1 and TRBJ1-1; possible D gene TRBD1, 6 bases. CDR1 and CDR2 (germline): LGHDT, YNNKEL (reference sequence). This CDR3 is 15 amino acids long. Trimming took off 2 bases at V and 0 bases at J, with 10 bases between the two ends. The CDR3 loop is CASSQQTGLNTEAFF. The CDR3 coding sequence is TGTGCCAGCAGCCAACAGACAGGCTTGAACACTGAAGCTTTCTTT.

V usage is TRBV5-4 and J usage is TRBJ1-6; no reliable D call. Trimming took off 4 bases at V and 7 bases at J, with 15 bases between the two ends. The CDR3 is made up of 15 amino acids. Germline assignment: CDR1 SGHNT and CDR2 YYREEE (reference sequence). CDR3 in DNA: TGTGCCAGCAGCCAGGACCTGATAAGGAATTCACCCCTCCACTTT. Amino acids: CASSQDLIRNSPLHF.

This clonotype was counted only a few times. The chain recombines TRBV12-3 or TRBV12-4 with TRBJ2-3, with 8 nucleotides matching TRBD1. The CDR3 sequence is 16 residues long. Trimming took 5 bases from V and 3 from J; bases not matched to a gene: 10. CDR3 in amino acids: CASSGGQGARTDTQYF. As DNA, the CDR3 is TGTGCCAGCAGTGGGGGGCAGGGGGCGAGGACAGATACGCAGTATTTT.

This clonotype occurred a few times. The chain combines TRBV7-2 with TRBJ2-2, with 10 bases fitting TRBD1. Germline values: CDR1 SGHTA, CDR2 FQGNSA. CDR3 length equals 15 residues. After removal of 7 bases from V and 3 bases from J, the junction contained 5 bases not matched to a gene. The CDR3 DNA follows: TGTGCCAGCACCCCGGACAGGGGGGACACCGGGGAGCTGTTTTTT. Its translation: CASTPDRGDTGELFF.

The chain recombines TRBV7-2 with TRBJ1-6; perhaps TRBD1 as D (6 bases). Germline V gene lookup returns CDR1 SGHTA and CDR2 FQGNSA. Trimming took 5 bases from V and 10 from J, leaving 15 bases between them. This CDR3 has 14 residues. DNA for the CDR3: TGTGCCAGCAGCCCTGACAGGATGTACTCACCCCTCCACTTT. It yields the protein CASSPDRMYSPLHF. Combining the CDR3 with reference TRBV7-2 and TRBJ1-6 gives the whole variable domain GAGVSQSPSNKVTEKGKDVELRCDPISGHTALYWYRQSLGQGLEFLIYFQGNSAPDKSGLPSDRFSAERTGGSVSTLTIQRTQQEDSAVYLCASSPDRMYSPLHFGNGTRLTVT.

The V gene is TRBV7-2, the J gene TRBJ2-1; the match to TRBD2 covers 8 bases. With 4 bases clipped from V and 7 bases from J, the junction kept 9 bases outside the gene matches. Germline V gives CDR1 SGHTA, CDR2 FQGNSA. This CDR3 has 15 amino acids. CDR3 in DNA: TGTGCCAGCAGCTCAATGGCGGGAGGCCAGAATGAGCAGTTCTTC. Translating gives CASSSMAGGQNEQFF.

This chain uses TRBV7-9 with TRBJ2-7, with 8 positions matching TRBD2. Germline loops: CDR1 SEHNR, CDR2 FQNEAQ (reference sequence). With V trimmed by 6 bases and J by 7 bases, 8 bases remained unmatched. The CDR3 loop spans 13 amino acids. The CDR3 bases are TGTGCCAGCAGTCCGGGAGGGCCAGGGGAGCAGTACTTC. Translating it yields CASSPGGPGEQYF.

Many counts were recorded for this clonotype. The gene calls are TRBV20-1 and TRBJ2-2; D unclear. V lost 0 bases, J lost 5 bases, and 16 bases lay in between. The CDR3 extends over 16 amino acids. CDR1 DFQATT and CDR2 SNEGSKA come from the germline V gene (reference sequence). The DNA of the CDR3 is TGCAGTGCTAGAGATAATAGGGCTTTGAGGACCGGGGAGCTGTTTTTT. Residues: CSARDNRALRTGELFF.

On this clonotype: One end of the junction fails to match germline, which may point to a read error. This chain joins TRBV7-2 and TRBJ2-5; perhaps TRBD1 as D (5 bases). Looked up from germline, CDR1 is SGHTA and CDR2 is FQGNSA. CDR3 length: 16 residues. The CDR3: CAGSLEAGFNRETQYF. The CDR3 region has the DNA TGTGCCGGCAGCTTAGAGGCAGGGTTTAACAGAGAGACCCAGTACTTC.